Listed below are T cell receptor beta chains from one sample, sequenced in a study of blood T cell repertoires in COVID-19. Only in-frame clones appear in the TCRdb table, and some are missing; sequencing was by immunoSEQ multiplex PCR. This sample has 100,000 or so clones, with about 83% found just once. Material for sequencing was peripheral blood. The receptor set was obtained from a man aged 35-49 years with active or convalescent COVID-19. The CDR3 runs from the conserved cysteine through the conserved F or W. D genes are given only for firm matches. Clone size, where shown, is once, few, many, or a class for clones that have expanded.

size	V	J	D	DNA	CDR3
NA	TRBV6-6	TRBJ2-7	NA	TGTGCCAGCAGGTCGCAGGGAAACGTCGCCTACGAGCAGTACTTC	CASRSQGNVAYEQYF
NA	TRBV2	TRBJ2-7	TRBD1	TGTGCCAGCAGTGACAGCCAGGGGGCGGCCTACGAGCAGTACTTC	CASSDSQGAAYEQYF
NA	TRBV3-1/TRBV3-2	TRBJ1-6	NA	TGTGCCAGCAGCTCCCGGGACACCGGGGATTCACCCCTCCACTTT	CASSSRDTGDSPLHF
NA	TRBV3-1/TRBV3-2	TRBJ2-1	NA	TGTGCCAGCAGCCAATACCGGGATGAGCAGTTCTTC	CASSQYRDEQFF
NA	TRBV30	TRBJ2-7	TRBD1	TGTGCCTGGAGTGTACGCAGGGGGCGTGTTAGCTCCTACGAGCAGTACTTC	CAWSVRRGRVSSYEQYF
once	TRBV10-3	TRBJ1-3	TRBD1	TGTGCCATCACGACAGGGAACTCTGGAAACACCATATATTTT	CAITTGNSGNTIYF
NA	TRBV5-1	TRBJ1-5	TRBD1	TGCGCCAGCAGCGCAGGGACAGGGGGTTATGGCAATCAGCCCCAGCATTTT	CASSAGTGGYGNQPQHF
NA	TRBV5-1	TRBJ1-3	TRBD1	TGCGCCAGCAGCTTGGCGGGACAGGGAAACACCATATATTTT	CASSLAGQGNTIYF
NA	TRBV20-1	TRBJ1-6	TRBD1	TGCAGTGCTAGTCCCACAGGGGATCATTCACCCCTCCACTTT	CSASPTGDHSPLHF
NA	TRBV18	TRBJ1-6	NA	TGTGCCAGCTCACCAACGGGGGGTAATTCACCCCTCCACTTT	CASSPTGGNSPLHF
few	TRBV3-1/TRBV3-2	TRBJ1-5	NA	TGTGCCAGCAGCCCCGGAAACCCTGACAGACTTAATCAGCCCCAGCATTTT	CASSPGNPDRLNQPQHF